This T cell receptor beta chain was obtained from a study of read filtering for tumor transcriptome and immune sequencing. For the study at large: The cohort had approximately 16 men and approximately 13 women aged about 45 to 80, mean roughly 71 years. Study findings and constraints: The CD138-negative fraction was mixed bone marrow immune cells, not pure T cells. Compared with RNA-seq, IR-seq gave much higher clonotype depth and reliability.

This clonotype was seen ten or more times. The antigen is undetermined. This library used roughly 0.4 ug RNA and molecular barcoded adaptors spanning alpha/delta and beta/gamma chains. From the reads, TCRdb called clonotypes with MiXCR, one entry per CDR3 protein. Of 42,000 or so distinct CDR3 sequences listed, roughly 13% are singletons. Every patient had bone marrow sampled while the disease was active. The sequenced sample consisted of a population of CD138-negative cells sorted from bone marrow. This receptor was taken from a donor aged 40 or over with multiple myeloma.

This CDR3 reads CASSLVAGAVTDTQYF. The CDR3 DNA reads TGTGCCAGCAGCTTAGTGGCGGGAGCCGTCACAGATACGCAGTATTTT. The genes are TRBV7-2 and TRBJ2-3, with 7 bases matching TRBD2. Germline trimming cut 1 base from V and 2 bases from J; bases unmatched to any gene: 6. This CDR3 comprises 16 residues. In germline, CDR1 is SGHTA, CDR2 FQGNSA.